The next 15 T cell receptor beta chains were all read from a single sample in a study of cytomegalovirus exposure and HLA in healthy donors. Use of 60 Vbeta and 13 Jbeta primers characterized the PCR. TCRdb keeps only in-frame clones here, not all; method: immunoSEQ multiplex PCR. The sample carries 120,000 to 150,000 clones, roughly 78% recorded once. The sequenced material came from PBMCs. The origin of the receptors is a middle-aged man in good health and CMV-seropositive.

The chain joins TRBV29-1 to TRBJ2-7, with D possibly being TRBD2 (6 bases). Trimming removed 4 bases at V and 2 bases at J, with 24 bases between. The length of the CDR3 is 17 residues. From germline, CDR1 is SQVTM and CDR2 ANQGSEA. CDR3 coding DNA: TGCAGCGTTGGCCTCGATATACTCGGGAGACCCACCTACGAGCAGTACTTC. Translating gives CSVGLDILGRPTYEQYF.

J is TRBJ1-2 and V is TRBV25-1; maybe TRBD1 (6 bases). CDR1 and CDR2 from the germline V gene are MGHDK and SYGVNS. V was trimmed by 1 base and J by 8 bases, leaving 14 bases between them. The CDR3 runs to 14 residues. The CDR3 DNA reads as TGTGCCAGCAGTGAATTTGGGGGCACAGGGGGCTACACCTTC. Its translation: CASSEFGGTGGYTF.

The CDR3 DNA reads TGTGCCACCAGCAGAGTCTGGCCTGGTTATTCCTACGAGCAGTACTTC. Amino acid sequence: CATSRVWPGYSYEQYF. V is TRBV15 and J is TRBJ2-7; no clear D. This CDR3 region has 16 residues. Germline-derived CDR1 and CDR2 are LNHNV and YYDKDF (reference sequence). Trimming removed 1 base from V and 1 base from J, with 14 bases in between.

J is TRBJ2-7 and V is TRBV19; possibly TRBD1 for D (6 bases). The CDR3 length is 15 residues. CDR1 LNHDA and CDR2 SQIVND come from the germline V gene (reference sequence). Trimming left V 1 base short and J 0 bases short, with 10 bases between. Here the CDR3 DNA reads TGTGCCAGTAGTATAGGGACAGAGACCTCCTACGAGCAGTACTTC. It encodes CASSIGTETSYEQYF.

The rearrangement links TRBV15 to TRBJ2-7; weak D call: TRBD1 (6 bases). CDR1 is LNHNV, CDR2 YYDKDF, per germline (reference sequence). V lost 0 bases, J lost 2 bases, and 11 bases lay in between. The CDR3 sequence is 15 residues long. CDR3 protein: CATSRDARGTYEQYF. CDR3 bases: TGTGCCACCAGCAGAGATGCCAGGGGAACCTACGAGCAGTACTTC.

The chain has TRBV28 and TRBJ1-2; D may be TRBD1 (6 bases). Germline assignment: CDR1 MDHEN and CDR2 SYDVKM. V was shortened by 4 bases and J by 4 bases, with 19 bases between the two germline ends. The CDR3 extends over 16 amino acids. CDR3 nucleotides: TGTGCCAGCAGTTGTGAATATCAGGGGTTTCTCTATGGCTACACCTTC. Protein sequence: CASSCEYQGFLYGYTF.

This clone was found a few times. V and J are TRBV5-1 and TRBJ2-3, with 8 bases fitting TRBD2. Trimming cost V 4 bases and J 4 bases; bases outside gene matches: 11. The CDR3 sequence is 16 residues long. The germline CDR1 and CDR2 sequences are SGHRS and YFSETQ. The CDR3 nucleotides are TGCGCCAGCAGCCCCGGTGGACTAGCTGGCTCAGATACGCAGTATTTT. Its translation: CASSPGGLAGSDTQYF.

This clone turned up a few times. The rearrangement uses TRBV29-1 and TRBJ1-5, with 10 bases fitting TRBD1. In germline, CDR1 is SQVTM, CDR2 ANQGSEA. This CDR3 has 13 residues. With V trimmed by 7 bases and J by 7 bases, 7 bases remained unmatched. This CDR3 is CSAGTGDGQPQHF. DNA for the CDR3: TGCAGCGCCGGGACAGGGGACGGACAGCCCCAGCATTTT. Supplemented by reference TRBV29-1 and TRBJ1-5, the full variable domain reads SAVISQKPSRDICQRGTSLTIQCQVDSQVTMMFWYRQQPGQSLTLIATANQGSEATYESGFVIDKFPISRPNLTFSTLTVSNMSPEDSSIYLCSAGTGDGQPQHFGDGTRLSIL.

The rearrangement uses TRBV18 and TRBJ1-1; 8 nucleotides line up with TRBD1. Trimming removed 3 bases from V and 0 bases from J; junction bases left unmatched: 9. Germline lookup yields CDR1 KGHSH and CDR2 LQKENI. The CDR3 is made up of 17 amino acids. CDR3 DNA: TGTGCCAGCTCACCTCCCGGGACAGGCGCTTTGAACACTGAAGCTTTCTTT. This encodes CASSPPGTGALNTEAFF.

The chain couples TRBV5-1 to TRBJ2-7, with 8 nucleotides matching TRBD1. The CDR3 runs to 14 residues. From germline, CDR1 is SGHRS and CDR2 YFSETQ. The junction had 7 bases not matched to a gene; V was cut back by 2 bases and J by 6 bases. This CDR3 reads CASSLDRGLSEQYF. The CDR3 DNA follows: TGCGCCAGCAGCTTAGACAGGGGTCTCTCCGAGCAGTACTTC.

The CDR3 coding sequence is TGTGCCAGCACCCGGAACTATGGCTACACCTTC. Its protein product is CASTRNYGYTF. The genes are TRBV2 and TRBJ1-2; D gene unclear. V gave up 7 bases and J gave up 2 bases, with 5 bases separating them. This CDR3 spans 11 amino acids. Germline CDR1 reads SNHLY; CDR2 reads FYNNEI. The full variable domain, rest sourced from reference TRBV2 and TRBJ1-2, is EPEVTQTPSHQVTQMGQEVILRCVPISNHLYFYWYRQILGQKVEFLVSFYNNEISEKSEIFDDQFSVERPDGSNFTLKIRSTKLEDSAMYFCASTRNYGYTFGSGTRLTVV.

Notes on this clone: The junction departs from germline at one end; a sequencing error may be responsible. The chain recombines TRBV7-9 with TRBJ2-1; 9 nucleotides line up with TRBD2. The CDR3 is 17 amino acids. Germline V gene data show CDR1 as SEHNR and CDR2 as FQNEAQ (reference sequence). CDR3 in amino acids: CASSLALSGSKDNEQFF. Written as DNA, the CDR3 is TGTGCCAGCAGTTTAGCCCTTAGCGGGAGTAAGGACAATGAGCAGTTCTTC.

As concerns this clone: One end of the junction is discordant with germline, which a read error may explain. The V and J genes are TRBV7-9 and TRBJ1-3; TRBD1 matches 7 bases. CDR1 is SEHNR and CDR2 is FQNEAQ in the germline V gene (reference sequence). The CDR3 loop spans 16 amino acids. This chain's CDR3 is CSSRRISRDSGNTIYF. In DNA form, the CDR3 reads TGTTCCAGCAGACGGATTAGCCGGGACAGCGGAAACACCATATATTTT. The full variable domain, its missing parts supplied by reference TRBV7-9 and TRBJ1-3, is DTGVSQNPRHKITKRGQNVTFRCDPISEHNRLYWYRQTLGQGPEFLTYFQNEAQLEKSRLLSDRFSAERPKGSFSTLEIQRTEQGDSAMYLCSSRRISRDSGNTIYFGEGSWLTVV.

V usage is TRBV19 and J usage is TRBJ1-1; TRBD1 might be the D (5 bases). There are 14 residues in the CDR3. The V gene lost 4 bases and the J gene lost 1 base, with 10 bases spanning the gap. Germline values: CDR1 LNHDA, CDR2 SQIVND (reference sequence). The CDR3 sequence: CASSTGFSNTEAFF. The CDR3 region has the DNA TGTGCCAGTAGTACAGGGTTTTCGAACACTGAAGCTTTCTTT. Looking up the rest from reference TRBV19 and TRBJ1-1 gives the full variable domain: DGGITQSPKYLFRKEGQNVTLSCEQNLNHDAMYWYRQDPGQGLRLIYYSQIVNDFQKGDIAEGYSVSREKKESFPLTVTSAQKNPTAFYLCASSTGFSNTEAFFGQGTRLTVV.

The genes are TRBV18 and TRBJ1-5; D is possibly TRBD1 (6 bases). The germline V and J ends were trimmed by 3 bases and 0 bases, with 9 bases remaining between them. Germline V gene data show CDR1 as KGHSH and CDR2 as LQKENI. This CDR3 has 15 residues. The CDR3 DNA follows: TGTGCCAGCTCACCGGGGGCGGATAGCAATCAGCCCCAGCATTTT. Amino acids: CASSPGADSNQPQHF.